This T cell receptor beta chain derives from a study of T cell responses to AZD1222 COVID-19 vaccine. As for this clone: Its antigen is not identified.

Sequencing was performed with immunoSEQ multiplex PCR; in TCRdb, only in-frame clones are kept and a portion is missing. The sample has 100,000 to 150,000 clones; over 85% are singletons. Study-level findings and limits: Nearly half of spike-specific TCRs reportedly go after variant regions that carry no mutations.

The length of the CDR3 is 15 residues. With V trimmed by 6 bases and J by 0 bases, 5 bases remained unmatched. Germline assignment: CDR1 MNHEY and CDR2 SVGAGI. The TCR originated in an adult in good health. The chain employs TRBV6-5 and TRBJ2-1; TRBD2 aligns across 7 bases. The sample consisted of peripheral blood, taken on day 0 of AZD1222 vaccination. The DNA of the CDR3 is TGTGCCAGCAGCTCCGGGGGGAACTCCTACAATGAGCAGTTCTTC. Translation gives CASSSGGNSYNEQFF.